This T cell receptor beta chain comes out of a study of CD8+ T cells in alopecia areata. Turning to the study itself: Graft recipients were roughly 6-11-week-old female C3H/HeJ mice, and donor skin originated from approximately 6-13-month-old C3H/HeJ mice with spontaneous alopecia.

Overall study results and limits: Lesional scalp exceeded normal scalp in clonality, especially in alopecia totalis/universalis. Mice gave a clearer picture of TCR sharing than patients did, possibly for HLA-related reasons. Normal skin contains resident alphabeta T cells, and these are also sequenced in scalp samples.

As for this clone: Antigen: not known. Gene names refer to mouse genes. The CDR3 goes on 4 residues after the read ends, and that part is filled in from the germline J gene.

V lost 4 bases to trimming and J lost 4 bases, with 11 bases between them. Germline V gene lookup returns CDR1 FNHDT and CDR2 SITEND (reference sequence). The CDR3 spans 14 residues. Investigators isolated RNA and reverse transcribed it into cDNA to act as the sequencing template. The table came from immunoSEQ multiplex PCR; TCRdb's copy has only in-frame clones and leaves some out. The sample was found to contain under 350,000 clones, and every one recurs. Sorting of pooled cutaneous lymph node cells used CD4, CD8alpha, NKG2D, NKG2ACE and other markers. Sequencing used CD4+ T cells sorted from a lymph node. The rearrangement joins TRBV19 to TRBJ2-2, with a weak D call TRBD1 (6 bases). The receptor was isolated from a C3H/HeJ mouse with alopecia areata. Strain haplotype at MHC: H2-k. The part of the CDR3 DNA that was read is TGTGCCAGCAGTTCCGGGACACTCACCGGG. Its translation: CASSSGTLTG. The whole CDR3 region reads CASSSGTLTGQLYF.